This is a list of T cell receptor beta chains from one sample in a study of blood T cell repertoires in COVID-19. The method was immunoSEQ multiplex PCR; TCRdb's version includes in-frame clones alone and lacks a portion of them. The sample carries approximately 130,000 clones, 85% to 90% recorded once. Sequences were obtained from peripheral blood. The source is a man in his fifties with active COVID-19. CDR3s include the opening cysteine and the closing phenylalanine or tryptophan. D genes are given only for firm matches. Some rows mark clone size as missing; the rest say once, few, many or name a class of expanded clone.

size	J	D	V	DNA	CDR3
NA	TRBJ1-5	NA	TRBV19	TGTGCCAGTAGTATAATCTTACGGCAGGGCGGACAGCCCCAGCATTTT	CASSIILRQGGQPQHF
NA	TRBJ2-5	NA	TRBV7-8	TGTGCCAGCAGCTCCCCAGTGGACTTGCGGGAGACCCAGTACTTC	CASSSPVDLRETQYF
NA	TRBJ2-3	TRBD1	TRBV5-1	TGCGCCAGCAGCCCAGGGGGCGCGAGATCAGATACGCAGTATTTT	CASSPGGARSDTQYF
NA	TRBJ2-2	TRBD1	TRBV25-1	TGTGCCAGCGCCACAGGGGCGTTCACCGGGGAGCTGTTTTTT	CASATGAFTGELFF
NA	TRBJ2-7	NA	TRBV18	TGTGCCAGCTCACCCCTGACATCCTACGAGCAGTACTTC	CASSPLTSYEQYF
NA	TRBJ2-5	NA	TRBV5-6	TGTGCCAGCAGCTTGGTAGACGCGGGGAGGGAGACCCAGTACTTC	CASSLVDAGRETQYF
NA	TRBJ2-3	TRBD2	TRBV6-5	TGTGCCAGCAGTTCTGGACAGCGGGGGCCCACAGATACGCAGTATTTT	CASSSGQRGPTDTQYF
NA	TRBJ2-1	TRBD2	TRBV29-1	TGCAGCGTGCGCGGGGGGAGCTCCTACAATGAGCAGTTCTTC	CSVRGGSSYNEQFF
NA	TRBJ2-1	NA	TRBV5-4	TGTGCCAGCAGCCCCCAGAGCGGCTCCTACAATGAGCAGTTCTTC	CASSPQSGSYNEQFF
NA	TRBJ1-2	NA	TRBV2	TGTGCCAGCAGTGTGGGCACCCGGAACTATGGCTACACCTTC	CASSVGTRNYGYTF
NA	TRBJ2-3	NA	TRBV20-1	TGCAGTGCTAGTCCGGGATGGCGGGCCGGAGATACGCAGTATTTT	CSASPGWRAGDTQYF
NA	TRBJ2-1	NA	TRBV19	TGTGCCAGTGGGGGGTGGACCTACAATGAGCAGTTCTTC	CASGGWTYNEQFF
NA	TRBJ2-3	NA	TRBV2	TGTGCCAGAGGGCAGGGGCGGTCAGATACGCAGTATTTT	CARGQGRSDTQYF
NA	TRBJ2-2	NA	TRBV7-8	TGTGCCAGCAGCTCCCGTCCGGGATCCACCGGGGAGCTGTTTTTT	CASSSRPGSTGELFF
NA	TRBJ2-7	NA	TRBV30	TGTGCCTGGAGTAGCGGGCTGAGCTCCTACGAGCAGTACTTC	CAWSSGLSSYEQYF
many	TRBJ2-2	NA	TRBV5-1	TGCGCCAGCAGCTTGGCAGGGAACACCGGGGAGCTGTTTTTT	CASSLAGNTGELFF
NA	TRBJ2-2	TRBD1	TRBV7-9	TGTGCCAGCAGCCTCGGGACAGGGTCCAAACGGACCGGGGAGCTGTTTTTT	CASSLGTGSKRTGELFF
few	TRBJ2-7	TRBD1	TRBV18	TGTGCCAGCTCACCCGGACAGGGGAGGATCTCGGGGGAGCAGTACTTC	CASSPGQGRISGEQYF
NA	TRBJ2-2	NA	TRBV7-9	TGTGCCAGCAGCTCAAGACAGGCCCGGGAGCTGTTTTTT	CASSSRQARELFF
NA	TRBJ1-1	NA	TRBV3-1/TRBV3-2	TGTGCCAGCAGCCTCACAAGGGGCGTAACTGAAGCTTTCTTT	CASSLTRGVTEAFF
NA	TRBJ2-3	NA	TRBV5-6	TGTGCCAGCAGCCGTGCGCAGGGCGTTACAGATACGCAGTATTTT	CASSRAQGVTDTQYF
NA	TRBJ2-7	NA	TRBV10-3	TGTGCCATCAGCACCTCGCTAGCAGCGAAGAGCTCCTACGAGCAGTACTTC	CAISTSLAAKSSYEQYF
NA	TRBJ1-5	NA	TRBV4-1	TGCGCCAGCAGCCAAGAACGGGGTGTTAAGCCCCAGCATTTT	CASSQERGVKPQHF
NA	TRBJ1-1	TRBD1	TRBV18	TGTGCCAGCTCACCACTTTTATCCTCGGGACAGCCTAACACTGAAGCTTTCTTT	CASSPLLSSGQPNTEAFF
NA	TRBJ2-5	TRBD2	TRBV4-2	TGTGCCAGCAGCCCGAGCTCCCTGCGGGGGGATGAGACCCAGTACTTC	CASSPSSLRGDETQYF
NA	TRBJ2-1	NA	TRBV7-2	TGTGCCAGCAGCCCGGGGGGCGGGGCCCTCAATGAGCAGTTCTTC	CASSPGGGALNEQFF
NA	TRBJ1-2	NA	TRBV2	TGTGCCAGCATTTCACAGGGCTGGGGTAACTATGGCTACACCTTC	CASISQGWGNYGYTF